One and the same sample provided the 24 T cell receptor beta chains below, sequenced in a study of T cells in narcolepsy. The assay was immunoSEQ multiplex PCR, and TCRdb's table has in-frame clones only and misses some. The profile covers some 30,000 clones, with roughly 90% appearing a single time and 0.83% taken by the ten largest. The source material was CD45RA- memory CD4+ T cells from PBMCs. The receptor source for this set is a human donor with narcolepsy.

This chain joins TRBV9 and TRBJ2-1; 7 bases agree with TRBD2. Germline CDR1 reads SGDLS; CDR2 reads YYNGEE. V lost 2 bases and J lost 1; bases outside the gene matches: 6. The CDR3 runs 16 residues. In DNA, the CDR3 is TGTGCCAGCAGCGTGGGTCTAGCGGCGTCCTACAATGAGCAGTTCTTC. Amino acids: CASSVGLAASYNEQFF.

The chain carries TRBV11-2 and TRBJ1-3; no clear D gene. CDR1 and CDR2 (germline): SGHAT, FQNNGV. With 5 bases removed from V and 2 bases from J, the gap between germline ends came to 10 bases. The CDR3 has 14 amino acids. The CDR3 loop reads CASSLDGPGNTIYF. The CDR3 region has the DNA TGTGCCAGCAGCCTGGACGGGCCTGGAAACACCATATATTTT. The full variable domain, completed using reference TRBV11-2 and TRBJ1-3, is EAGVAQSPRYKIIEKRQSVAFWCNPISGHATLYWYQQILGQGPKLLIQFQNNGVVDDSQLPKDRFSAERLKGVDSTLKIQPAKLEDSAVYLCASSLDGPGNTIYFGEGSWLTVV.

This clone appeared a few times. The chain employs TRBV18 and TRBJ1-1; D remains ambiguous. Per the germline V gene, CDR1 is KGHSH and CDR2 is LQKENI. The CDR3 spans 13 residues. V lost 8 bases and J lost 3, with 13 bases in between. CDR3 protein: CASLGRADTEAFF. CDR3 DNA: TGTGCCAGCCTCGGGCGGGCTGACACTGAAGCTTTCTTT.

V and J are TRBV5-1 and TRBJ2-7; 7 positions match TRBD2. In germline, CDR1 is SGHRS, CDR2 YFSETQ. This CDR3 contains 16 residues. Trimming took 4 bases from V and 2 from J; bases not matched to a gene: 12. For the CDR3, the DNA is TGCGCCAGCAGCCCCCTGGGTGGGAGGGCCACCTACGAGCAGTACTTC. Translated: CASSPLGGRATYEQYF.

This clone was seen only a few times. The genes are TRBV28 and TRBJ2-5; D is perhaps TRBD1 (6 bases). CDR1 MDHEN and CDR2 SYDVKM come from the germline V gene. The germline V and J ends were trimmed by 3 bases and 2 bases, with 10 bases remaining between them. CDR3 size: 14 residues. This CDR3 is CASSFLRGQETQYF. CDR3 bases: TGTGCCAGCAGTTTTTTAAGGGGGCAAGAGACCCAGTACTTC.

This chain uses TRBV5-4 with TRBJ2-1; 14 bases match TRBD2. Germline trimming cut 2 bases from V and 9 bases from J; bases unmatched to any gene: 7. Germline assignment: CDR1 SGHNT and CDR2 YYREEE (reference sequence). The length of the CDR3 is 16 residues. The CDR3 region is CASSLSGTSGRREQFF. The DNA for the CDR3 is TGTGCCAGCAGCTTATCCGGGACTAGCGGGAGACGTGAGCAGTTCTTC.

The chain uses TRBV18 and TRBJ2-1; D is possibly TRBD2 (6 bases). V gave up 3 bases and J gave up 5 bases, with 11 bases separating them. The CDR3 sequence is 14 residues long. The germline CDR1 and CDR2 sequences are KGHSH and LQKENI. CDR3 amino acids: CASSPREINNEQFF. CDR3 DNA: TGTGCCAGCTCACCCCGGGAGATAAACAATGAGCAGTTCTTC.

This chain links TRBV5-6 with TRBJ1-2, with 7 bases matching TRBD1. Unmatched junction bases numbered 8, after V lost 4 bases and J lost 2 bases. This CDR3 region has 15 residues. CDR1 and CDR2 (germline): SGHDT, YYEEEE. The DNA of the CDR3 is TGTGCCAGCAGCCGAAAGACAGGGATAAACTATGGCTACACCTTC. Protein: CASSRKTGINYGYTF.

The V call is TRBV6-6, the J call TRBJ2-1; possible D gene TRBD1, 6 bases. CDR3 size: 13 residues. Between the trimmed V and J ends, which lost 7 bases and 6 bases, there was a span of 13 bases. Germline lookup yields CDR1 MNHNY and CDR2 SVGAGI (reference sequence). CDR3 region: CASNTKGGNEQFF. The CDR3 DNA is TGTGCCAGCAACACTAAAGGGGGCAATGAGCAGTTCTTC.

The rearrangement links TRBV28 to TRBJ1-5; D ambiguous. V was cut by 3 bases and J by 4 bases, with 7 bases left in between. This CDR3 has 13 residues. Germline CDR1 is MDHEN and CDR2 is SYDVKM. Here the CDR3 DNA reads TGTGCCAGCAGTTTGGGGTCAAATCAGCCCCAGCATTTT. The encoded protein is CASSLGSNQPQHF.

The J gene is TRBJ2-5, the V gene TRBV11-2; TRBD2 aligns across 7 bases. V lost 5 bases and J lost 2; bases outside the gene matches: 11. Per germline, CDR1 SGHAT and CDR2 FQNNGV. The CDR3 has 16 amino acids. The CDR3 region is CASSRRGGETQETQYF. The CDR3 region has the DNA TGTGCCAGCAGCCGCCGGGGAGGGGAAACACAAGAGACCCAGTACTTC.

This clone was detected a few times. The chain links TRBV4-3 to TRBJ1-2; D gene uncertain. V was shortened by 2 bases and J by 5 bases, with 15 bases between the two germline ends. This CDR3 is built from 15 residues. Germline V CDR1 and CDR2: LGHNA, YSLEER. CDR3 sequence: CASSQSGNYGYGYTF. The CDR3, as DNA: TGCGCCAGCAGCCAATCTGGGAATTATGGTTATGGCTACACCTTC.

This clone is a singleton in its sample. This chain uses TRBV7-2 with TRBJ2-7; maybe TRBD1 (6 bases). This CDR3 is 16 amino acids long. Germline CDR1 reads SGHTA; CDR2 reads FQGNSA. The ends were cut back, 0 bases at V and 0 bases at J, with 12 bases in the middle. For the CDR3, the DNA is TGTGCCAGCAGCTTAGCTGAGGCAGGGGTCTCCTACGAGCAGTACTTC. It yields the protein CASSLAEAGVSYEQYF.

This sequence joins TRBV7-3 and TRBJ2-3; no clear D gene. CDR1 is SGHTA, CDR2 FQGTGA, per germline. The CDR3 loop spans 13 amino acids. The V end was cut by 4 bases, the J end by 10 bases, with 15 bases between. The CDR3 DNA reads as TGTGCCAGCAGCTCCAAAACTACTCGGTCGCAGTATTTT. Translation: CASSSKTTRSQYF.

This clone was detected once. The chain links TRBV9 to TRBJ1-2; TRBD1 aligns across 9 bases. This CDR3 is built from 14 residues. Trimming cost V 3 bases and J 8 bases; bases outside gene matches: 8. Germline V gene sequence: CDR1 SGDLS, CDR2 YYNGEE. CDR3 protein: CASSGGDREGGYTF. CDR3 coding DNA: TGTGCCAGCAGCGGAGGGGACAGGGAGGGAGGCTACACCTTC. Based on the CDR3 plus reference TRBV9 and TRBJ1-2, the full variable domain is DSGVTQTPKHLITATGQRVTLRCSPRSGDLSVYWYQQSLDQGLQFLIQYYNGEERAKGNILERFSAQQFPDLHSELNLSSLELGDSALYFCASSGGDREGGYTFGSGTRLTVV.

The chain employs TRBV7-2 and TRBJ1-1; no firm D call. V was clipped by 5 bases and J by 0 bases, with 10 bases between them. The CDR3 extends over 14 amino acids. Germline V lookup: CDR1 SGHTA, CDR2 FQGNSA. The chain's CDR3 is CASSQGRMNTEAFF. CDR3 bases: TGTGCCAGCAGCCAAGGACGGATGAACACTGAAGCTTTCTTT.

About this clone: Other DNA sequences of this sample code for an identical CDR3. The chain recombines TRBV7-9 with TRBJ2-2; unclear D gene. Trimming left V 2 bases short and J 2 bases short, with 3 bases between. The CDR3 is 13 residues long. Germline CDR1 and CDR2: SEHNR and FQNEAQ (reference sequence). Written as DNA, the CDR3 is TGTGCCAGCAGCTTATCAAACACCGGGGAGCTGTTTTTT. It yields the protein CASSLSNTGELFF. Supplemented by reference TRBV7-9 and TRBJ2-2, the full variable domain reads DTGVSQNPRHKITKRGQNVTFRCDPISEHNRLYWYRQTLGQGPEFLTYFQNEAQLEKSRLLSDRFSAERPKGSFSTLEIQRTEQGDSAMYLCASSLSNTGELFFGEGSRLTVL.

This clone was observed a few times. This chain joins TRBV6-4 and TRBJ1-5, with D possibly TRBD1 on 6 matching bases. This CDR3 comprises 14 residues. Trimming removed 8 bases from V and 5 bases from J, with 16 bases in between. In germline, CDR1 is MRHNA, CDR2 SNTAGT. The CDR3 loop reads CASRPGARDQPQHF. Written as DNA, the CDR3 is TGTGCCAGCCGCCCGGGGGCTCGGGATCAGCCCCAGCATTTT.

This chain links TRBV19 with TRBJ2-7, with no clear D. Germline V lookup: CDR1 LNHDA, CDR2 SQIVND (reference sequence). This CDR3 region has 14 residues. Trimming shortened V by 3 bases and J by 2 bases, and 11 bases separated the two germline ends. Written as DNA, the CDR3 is TGTGCCAGTAGTATGGTGGGTCAGACCTACGAGCAGTACTTC. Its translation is CASSMVGQTYEQYF.

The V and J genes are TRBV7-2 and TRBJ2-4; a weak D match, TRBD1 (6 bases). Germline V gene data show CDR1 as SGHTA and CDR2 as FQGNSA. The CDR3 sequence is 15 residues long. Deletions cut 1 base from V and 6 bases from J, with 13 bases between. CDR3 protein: CASSLGGGRGNIQYF. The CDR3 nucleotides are TGTGCCAGCAGCTTAGGAGGGGGTCGGGGAAACATTCAGTACTTC.

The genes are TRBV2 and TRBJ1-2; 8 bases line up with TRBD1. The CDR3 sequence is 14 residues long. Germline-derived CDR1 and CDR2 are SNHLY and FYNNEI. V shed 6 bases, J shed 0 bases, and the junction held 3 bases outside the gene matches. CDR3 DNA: TGTGCCAGCAGAGAACAGGGGGCTAACTATGGCTACACCTTC. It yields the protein CASREQGANYGYTF.

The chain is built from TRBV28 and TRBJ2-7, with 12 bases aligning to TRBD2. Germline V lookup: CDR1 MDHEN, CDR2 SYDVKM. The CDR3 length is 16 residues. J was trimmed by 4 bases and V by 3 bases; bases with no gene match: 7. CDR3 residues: CASSLRGTSGLYEQYF. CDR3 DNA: TGTGCCAGCAGTTTGCGAGGGACTAGCGGGTTGTACGAGCAGTACTTC.

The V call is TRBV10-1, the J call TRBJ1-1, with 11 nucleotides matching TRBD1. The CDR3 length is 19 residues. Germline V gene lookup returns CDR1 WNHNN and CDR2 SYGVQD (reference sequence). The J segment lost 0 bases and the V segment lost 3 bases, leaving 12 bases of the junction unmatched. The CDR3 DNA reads TGCGCCAGCAGTGAACCCCCCGGGACAGGGGGGAAGATGAACACTGAAGCTTTCTTT. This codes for CASSEPPGTGGKMNTEAFF.

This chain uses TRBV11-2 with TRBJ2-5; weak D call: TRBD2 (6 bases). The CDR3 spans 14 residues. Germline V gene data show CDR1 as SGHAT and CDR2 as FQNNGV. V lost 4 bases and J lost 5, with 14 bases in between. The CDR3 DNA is TGTGCCAGCAGCTCGGACGGGAGAGGGGAGACCCAGTACTTC. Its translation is CASSSDGRGETQYF.